Following are 3 T cell receptor beta chains from one sample sequenced in a study of blood T cell repertoires in COVID-19. Profiling relied on immunoSEQ multiplex PCR, and the TCRdb table lists in-frame clones only, not all of them. In the table there are about 49,000 clones, about 88% of which are singletons. The sample taken for sequencing was peripheral blood. Receptors originate from a man aged 35 to 55 with active COVID-19.

CDR3 in DNA: TGCAGCGTCCGATCGGGACAGACCAATCAGCCCCAGCATTTT. Its protein product is CSVRSGQTNQPQHF. V usage is TRBV29-1 and J usage is TRBJ1-5; 7 bases fit TRBD1. This CDR3 spans 14 amino acids. V shed 6 bases and J 3 bases; nucleotides not matched to a gene: 8. CDR1 is SQVTM, CDR2 ANQGSEA, per germline.

Comment on this clone: Compared with germline, one end of the junction differs, possibly owing to a read error. Here the CDR3 reads CATSSWPKETQYF. The CDR3 region has the DNA TGTGCCACCAGTTCATGGCCCAAAGAAACCCAGTACTTC. This chain joins TRBV24-1 and TRBJ2-5, with D unclear. Germline CDR1 KGHDR, CDR2 SFDVKD. The length of the CDR3 is 13 residues.

V gene TRBV12-3 or TRBV12-4 combines with J gene TRBJ2-1, with D tentatively TRBD2 (5 bases). The ends were cut back, 5 bases at V and 12 bases at J, with 11 bases in the middle. The CDR3 extends over 11 amino acids. CDR3 amino acids: CASSRASPQFF. DNA for the CDR3: TGTGCCAGCAGTAGGGCTAGCCCGCAGTTCTTC.